This TCR beta chain was observed in a study of Tregs in tolerant kidney transplant recipients. Related graft donors supplied nonmyeloablative bone marrow transplants, and mixed chimerism was transient. Unstimulated regulatory T cells (CD4+CD25+CD127-), CD4+CD25- non-regulatory cells, CD4 and CD8 cells were FACS-sorted from thawed PBMCs. Produced via immunoSEQ multiplex PCR; TCRdb's table is partial and in-frame only. Altogether about 50,000 clones are present, roughly 87% being singletons, with the ten largest covering around 15%. The CDR3 covers 14 residues. Germline V gives CDR1 SGHVS, CDR2 FNYEAQ. V lost 0 bases to trimming and J lost 1 base, with 7 bases between them.

The specimen comprised CD8+ T cells from blood (PBMCs), sampled 12 months after the transplant. The rearrangement joins TRBV7-6 to TRBJ2-7; D is ambiguous. The TCR originated in a human patient who received a combined kidney and bone marrow transplant. The T cells may partly be graft donor cells. The CDR3 coding sequence is TGTGCCAGCAGCTTAGCGGTAGCATCCTACGAGCAGTACTTC. Encoded protein: CASSLAVASYEQYF.